The clone carrying this T cell receptor beta chain was counted many times. Its specificity is not known. The data belong to a study of metastatic and nonmetastatic thyroid tumors. Study background: A comparison of repertoires was made across blood and tumor or nodule tissue from malignant and benign thyroid patients. Whole-study results and caveats: The reported finding was significantly higher TCR beta diversity in malignant thyroid tumors relative to benign nodules, in blood and tumor.

Germline assignment: CDR1 SNHLY and CDR2 FYNNEI. This CDR3 contains 14 residues. V lost 7 bases, J lost 5 bases, and 5 bases stayed unmatched. All patients reached thyroid surgery having received no treatment beforehand. The authors' processing: Built for papillary thyroid cancer, a distant-metastasis classifier drew on CDR3 differences across clinicopathological groups. Using MiXCR, TCRdb reanalyzed the PCR reads. TCRdb, rather than the study authors, made the V and J calls. This sample has some 21,000 clones; 15% to 19% occur once, and the top ten carry roughly a fifth. This clonotype was sampled from a female donor with papillary thyroid cancer or a benign thyroid nodule (not recorded which). Some clones in this sample may be carry-over from other donors' samples. The sample comprised blood. The chain is built from TRBV2 and TRBJ2-5; 12 bases fit TRBD2. The CDR3 DNA reads as TGTGCCAGCAATCTAGCGGGGGGGCGTGAGACCCAGTACTTC. The encoded protein is CASNLAGGRETQYF.